This paragraph reports one TCR beta chain. Its antigen is as yet unknown. It may be a read error: a sequence one base away is much more abundant. One entry per CDR3 protein results from TCRdb running MiXCR on the reads. Of about 890,000 distinct CDR3 sequences in the sample, 31% were seen once. The data belong to a study of T cell repertoires in cytomegalovirus infection. Across the whole study: CMV epitopes in the study were HLA-C-restricted (recently identified) and HLA-B-restricted (well studied).

Germline CDR1 LGHNT, CDR2 FRNRAP. This CDR3 spans 16 amino acids. The chain is built from TRBV12-5 and TRBJ1-5; D perhaps matches TRBD1 (6 bases). Material: cultured CD8+ T cells from PBMCs, obtained from culture after CMV antigen stimulation. This sequence originates from a human donor in good health (CMV status not recorded). Some clones in this sample may be carry-over from other donors' samples. CDR3 protein: CTSGFGDTRGNQPQHF. CDR3 sequence (DNA): TGTACTAGTGGTTTCGGGGACACACGAGGAAATCAGCCCCAGCATTTT.